This TCR beta chain was recovered during a study of neurological immune-mediated disorders. Looking at the study overall: Disease course was recorded as relapsing-remitting for some 31 and secondary progressive for about 9% of the roughly 34 multiple sclerosis patients.

The V gene's germline CDR1 is LNHNV and CDR2 YYDKDF (reference sequence). The V gene lost 8 bases and the J gene lost 3 bases, with 11 bases spanning the gap. The CDR3 covers 14 residues. Points from the study as a whole: According to phylogenetic grouping, one related-CDR3 cluster, a possible signature, contained the repertoires of 18 of 34 multiple sclerosis patients.

The cDNA was synthesized by means of template-switch 5'RACE, which was carried out with 10-nucleotide random UMIs. TCRdb analysed the 5' RACE reads with MiXCR anew, one entry per CDR3 protein. The repertoire holds more than 75,000 distinct CDR3 sequences, with roughly 3.3% as singletons. From 2 million PBMCs stored at -80 C, the unsorted libraries were generated. This clonotype was recorded many times. Its specificity is unknown. The sequence was obtained from a woman aged 50 to 60 with multiple sclerosis. The sample comprised PBMCs. The chain employs TRBV15 and TRBJ1-6; D uncertain. The CDR3 is CATEDGDYNSPLHF. CDR3 coding DNA: TGTGCCACCGAGGATGGGGACTATAATTCACCCCTCCACTTT.